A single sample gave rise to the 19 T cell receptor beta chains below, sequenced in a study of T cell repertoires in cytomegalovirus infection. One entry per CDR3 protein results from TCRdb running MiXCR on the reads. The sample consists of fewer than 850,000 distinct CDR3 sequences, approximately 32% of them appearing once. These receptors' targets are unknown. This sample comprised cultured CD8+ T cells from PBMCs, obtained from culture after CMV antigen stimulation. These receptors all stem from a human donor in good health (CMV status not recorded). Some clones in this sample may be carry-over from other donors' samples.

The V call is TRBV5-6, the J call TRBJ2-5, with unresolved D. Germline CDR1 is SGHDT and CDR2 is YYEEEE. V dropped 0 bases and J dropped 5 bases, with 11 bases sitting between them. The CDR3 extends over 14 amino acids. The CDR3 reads CASSLGSFEETQYF. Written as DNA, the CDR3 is TGTGCCAGCAGCTTGGGCAGCTTCGAGGAGACCCAGTACTTC.

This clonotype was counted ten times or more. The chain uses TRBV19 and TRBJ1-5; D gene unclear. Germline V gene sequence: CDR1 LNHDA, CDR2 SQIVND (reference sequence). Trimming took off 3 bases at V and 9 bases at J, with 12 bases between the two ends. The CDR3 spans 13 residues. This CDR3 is CASSILAPRPQHF. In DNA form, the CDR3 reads TGTGCCAGTAGTATCTTGGCCCCAAGGCCCCAGCATTTT.

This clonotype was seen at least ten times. The CDR3 DNA reads as TGTGCCAGCAGCTTAGAGAGGGGACTAGCTGAGACCCAGTACTTC. It codes for CASSLERGLAETQYF. The chain couples TRBV7-6 to TRBJ2-5, with 9 bases matching TRBD2. Germline-derived CDR1 and CDR2 are SGHVS and FNYEAQ. With 1 base clipped from V and 5 bases from J, the junction kept 5 bases outside the gene matches. This CDR3 is built from 15 residues. The variable domain in full, with the rest retrieved from reference TRBV7-6 and TRBJ2-5, is GAGVSQSPRYKVTKRGQDVALRCDPISGHVSLYWYRQALGQGPEFLTYFNYEAQQDKSGLPNDRFSAERPEGSISTLTIQRTEQRDSAMYRCASSLERGLAETQYFGPGTRLLVL.

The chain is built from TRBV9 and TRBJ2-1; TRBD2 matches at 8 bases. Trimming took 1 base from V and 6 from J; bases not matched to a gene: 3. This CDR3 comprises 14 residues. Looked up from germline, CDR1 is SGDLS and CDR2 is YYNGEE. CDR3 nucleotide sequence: TGTGCCAGCAGCGTACTACGGGGGGGCAATGAGCAGTTCTTC. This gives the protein CASSVLRGGNEQFF.

Written as DNA, the CDR3 is TGTGCCAGCAGCCCGCCGGGGACAGGGATCTACGAGCAGTACTTC. Translation: CASSPPGTGIYEQYF. The chain links TRBV5-6 to TRBJ2-7, with 9 bases matching TRBD1. CDR1 is SGHDT, CDR2 YYEEEE, per germline. The CDR3 runs to 15 residues. The V segment lost 4 bases and the J segment 3 bases; nucleotides outside the gene matches: 8.

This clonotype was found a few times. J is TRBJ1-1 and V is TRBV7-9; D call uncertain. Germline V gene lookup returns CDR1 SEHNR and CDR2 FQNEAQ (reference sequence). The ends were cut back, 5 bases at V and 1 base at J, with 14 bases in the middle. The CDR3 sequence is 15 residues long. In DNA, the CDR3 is TGTGCCAGCAGCCCACGTTGGGGAGAGAACACTGAAGCTTTCTTT. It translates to CASSPRWGENTEAFF. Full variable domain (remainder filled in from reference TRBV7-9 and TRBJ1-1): DTGVSQNPRHKITKRGQNVTFRCDPISEHNRLYWYRQTLGQGPEFLTYFQNEAQLEKSRLLSDRFSAERPKGSFSTLEIQRTEQGDSAMYLCASSPRWGENTEAFFGQGTRLTVV.

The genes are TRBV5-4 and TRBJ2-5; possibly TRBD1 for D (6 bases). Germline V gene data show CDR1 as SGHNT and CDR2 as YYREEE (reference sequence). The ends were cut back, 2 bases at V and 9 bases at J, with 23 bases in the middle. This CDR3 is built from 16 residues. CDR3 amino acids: CASSFQKGHELWAQYF. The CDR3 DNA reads TGTGCCAGCAGCTTTCAAAAGGGACACGAATTGTGGGCCCAGTACTTC. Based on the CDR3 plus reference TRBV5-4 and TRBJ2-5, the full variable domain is ETGVTQSPTHLIKTRGQQVTLRCSSQSGHNTVSWYQQALGQGPQFIFQYYREEENGRGNFPPRFSGLQFPNYSSELNVNALELDDSALYLCASSFQKGHELWAQYFGPGTRLLVL.

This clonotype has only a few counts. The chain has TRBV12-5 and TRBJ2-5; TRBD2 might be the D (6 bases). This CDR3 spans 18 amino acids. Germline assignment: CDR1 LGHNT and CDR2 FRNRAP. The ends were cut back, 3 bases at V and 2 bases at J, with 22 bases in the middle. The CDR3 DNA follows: TGTGCTAGTGGTTTCTCCCGGAGTTTAGCGGAGATACAAGAGACCCAGTACTTC. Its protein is CASGFSRSLAEIQETQYF.

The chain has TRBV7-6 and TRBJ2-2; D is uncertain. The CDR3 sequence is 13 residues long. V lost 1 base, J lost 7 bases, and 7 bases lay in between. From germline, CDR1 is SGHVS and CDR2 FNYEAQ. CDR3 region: CASSLGPGGELFF. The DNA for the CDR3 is TGTGCCAGCAGCTTAGGTCCGGGCGGGGAGCTGTTTTTT.

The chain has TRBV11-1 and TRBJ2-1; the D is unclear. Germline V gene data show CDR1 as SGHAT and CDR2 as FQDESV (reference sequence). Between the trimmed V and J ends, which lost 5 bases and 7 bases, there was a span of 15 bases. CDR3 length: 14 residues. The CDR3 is CASSPGSSVNEQFF. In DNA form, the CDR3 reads TGTGCCAGCAGCCCCGGGTCGTCAGTGAATGAGCAGTTCTTC.

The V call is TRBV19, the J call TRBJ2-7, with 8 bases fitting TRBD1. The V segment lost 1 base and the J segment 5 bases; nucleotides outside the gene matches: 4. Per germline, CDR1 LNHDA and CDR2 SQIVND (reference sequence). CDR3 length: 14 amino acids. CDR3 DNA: TGTGCCAGTAGTATAGCAGGGGGCGAAAACGAGCAGTACTTC. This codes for CASSIAGGENEQYF.

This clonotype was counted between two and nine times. CDR3 residues: CASSRGGSNYGYTF. The CDR3 DNA reads as TGTGCCAGCAGCCGGGGGGGATCTAACTATGGCTACACCTTC. The chain carries TRBV7-6 and TRBJ1-2; TRBD1 might be the D (5 bases). Germline values: CDR1 SGHVS, CDR2 FNYEAQ. This CDR3 is built from 14 residues. Trimming removed 5 bases at V and 0 bases at J, with 10 bases between.

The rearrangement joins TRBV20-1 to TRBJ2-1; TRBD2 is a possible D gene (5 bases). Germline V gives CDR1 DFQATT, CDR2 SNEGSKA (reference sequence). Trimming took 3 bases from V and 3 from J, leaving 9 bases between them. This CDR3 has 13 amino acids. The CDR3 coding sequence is TGCAGTGCTAGCGAGGGAGTCTACAATGAGCAGTTCTTC. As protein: CSASEGVYNEQFF.

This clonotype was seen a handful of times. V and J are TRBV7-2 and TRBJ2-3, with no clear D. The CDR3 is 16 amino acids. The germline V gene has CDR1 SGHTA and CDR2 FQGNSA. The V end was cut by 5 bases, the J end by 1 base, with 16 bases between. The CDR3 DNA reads TGTGCCAGCAGCCCAACCAGGTCAGCACGCACAGATACGCAGTATTTT. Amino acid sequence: CASSPTRSARTDTQYF.

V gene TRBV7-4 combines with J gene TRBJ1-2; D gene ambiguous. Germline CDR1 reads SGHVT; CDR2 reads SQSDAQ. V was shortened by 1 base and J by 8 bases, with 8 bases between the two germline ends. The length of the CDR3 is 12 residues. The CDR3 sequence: CASSLEIVGYTF. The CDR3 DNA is TGTGCCAGCAGCTTAGAAATCGTGGGCTACACCTTC.

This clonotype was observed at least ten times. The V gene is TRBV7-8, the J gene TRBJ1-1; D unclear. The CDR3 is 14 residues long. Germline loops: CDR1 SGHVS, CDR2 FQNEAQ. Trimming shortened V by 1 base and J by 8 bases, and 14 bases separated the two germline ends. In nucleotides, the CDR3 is TGTGCCAGCAGCTTAGGGCCCAGCGGGTTAGAAGCTTTCTTT. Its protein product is CASSLGPSGLEAFF.

This chain's CDR3 is CASSQDGTGGGYGYTF. CDR3 coding DNA: TGCGCCAGCAGCCAAGATGGGACAGGGGGTGGCTATGGCTACACCTTC. The chain employs TRBV4-1 and TRBJ1-2, with 11 bases lining up with TRBD1. The CDR3 contains 16 residues. Per the germline V gene, CDR1 is MGHRA and CDR2 is YSYEKL. With 0 bases clipped from V and 4 bases from J, the junction kept 4 bases outside the gene matches.

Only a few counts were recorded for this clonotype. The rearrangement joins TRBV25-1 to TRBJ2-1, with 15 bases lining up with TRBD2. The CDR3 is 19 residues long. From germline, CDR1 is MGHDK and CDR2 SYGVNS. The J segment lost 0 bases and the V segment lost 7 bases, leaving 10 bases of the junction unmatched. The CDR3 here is CASNPGLAGGWSSYNEQFF. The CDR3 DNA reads TGTGCCAGCAACCCAGGACTAGCGGGGGGGTGGAGCTCCTACAATGAGCAGTTCTTC.

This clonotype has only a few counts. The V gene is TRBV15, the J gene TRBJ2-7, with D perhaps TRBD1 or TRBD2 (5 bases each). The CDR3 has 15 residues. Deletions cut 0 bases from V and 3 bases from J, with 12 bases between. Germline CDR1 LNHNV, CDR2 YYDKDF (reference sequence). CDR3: CATSRDRDGDYEQYV. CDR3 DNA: TGTGCCACCAGCAGAGATAGGGACGGGGACTACGAGCAGTACGTC.